A single sample is the source of the 12 T cell receptor beta chains below, sequenced in a study of T cell responses to AZD1222 COVID-19 vaccine. Here immunoSEQ multiplex PCR was the method, and the copy in TCRdb shows in-frame clones only, minus some. The sample lists around 81,000 clones; over 80% were seen once. The specimen was peripheral blood, collected on day 0 of AZD1222 vaccination. Receptors were obtained from an adult in good health.

The chain is built from TRBV27 and TRBJ2-7; 8 nucleotides agree with TRBD1. The germline V gene encodes CDR1 MNHEY and CDR2 SMNVEV (reference sequence). The V segment lost 2 bases and the J segment 6 bases; nucleotides outside the gene matches: 9. The CDR3 is 15 residues long. CDR3 coding DNA: TGTGCCAGCAGTTTAGTTCGGGGCAGGGGGCGCGAGCAGTACTTC. Protein product: CASSLVRGRGREQYF.

The chain combines TRBV4-3 with TRBJ1-2; D is perhaps TRBD1 (5 bases). The CDR3 sequence is 15 residues long. CDR1 is LGHNA, CDR2 YSLEER, per germline. V dropped 0 bases and J dropped 4 bases, with 12 bases sitting between them. This chain's CDR3 is CASSQDWQGLYGYTF. The CDR3 region has the DNA TGCGCCAGCAGCCAAGATTGGCAGGGCCTCTATGGCTACACCTTC.

The chain couples TRBV11-2 to TRBJ2-7; possibly TRBD1 or TRBD2 for D (5 bases each). The CDR3 is 13 amino acids. CDR1 and CDR2 (germline): SGHAT, FQNNGV. The V end was cut by 7 bases, the J end by 2 bases, with 12 bases between. CDR3 residues: CASNRDRAYEQYF. The CDR3 nucleotides read TGTGCCAGCAATCGGGACCGAGCCTACGAGCAGTACTTC.

This chain connects TRBV11-3 to TRBJ2-1; D is uncertain. The V and J ends lost 1 base and 7 bases respectively, with 11 bases between them. Germline CDR1 SGHNT, CDR2 YENEEA. The CDR3 is 14 residues long. CDR3 DNA sequence: TGTGCCAGCAGCTTAGGACCTACTTGGAATGAGCAGTTCTTC. Encoded protein: CASSLGPTWNEQFF.

This chain connects TRBV9 to TRBJ2-5; 7 bases agree with TRBD2. After removal of 0 bases from V and 1 base from J, the junction contained 6 bases not matched to a gene. Germline V gene sequence: CDR1 SGDLS, CDR2 YYNGEE. This CDR3 contains 16 residues. In DNA, the CDR3 is TGTGCCAGCAGCGTAGGAAGTGCGGGAGTCCAAGAGACCCAGTACTTC. Its translation is CASSVGSAGVQETQYF.

This chain uses TRBV6-5 with TRBJ2-7; 7 bases map to TRBD2. CDR1 MNHEY and CDR2 SVGAGI come from the germline V gene. This CDR3 contains 15 residues. Unmatched junction bases numbered 11, after V lost 5 bases and J lost 4 bases. The CDR3 DNA sequence: TGTGCCAGCAGTACTAGCGAGGTGGCTATATACGAGCAGTACTTC. This sequence encodes CASSTSEVAIYEQYF.

The rearrangement uses TRBV5-1 and TRBJ1-2; D possibly corresponds to TRBD1 (5 bases). The germline V and J ends were trimmed by 4 bases and 7 bases, with 11 bases remaining between them. Germline V gene data show CDR1 as SGHRS and CDR2 as YFSETQ. This CDR3 comprises 12 residues. The CDR3 protein is CASSKTESGYTF. In nucleotides, the CDR3 is TGCGCCAGCAGCAAGACAGAGAGTGGCTACACCTTC.

The gene calls are TRBV2 and TRBJ2-3, with D possibly TRBD2 on 5 matching bases. The CDR3 is 14 residues long. With 4 bases removed from V and 6 bases from J, the gap between germline ends came to 14 bases. Germline-derived CDR1 and CDR2 are SNHLY and FYNNEI. Written as DNA, the CDR3 is TGTGCCAGCAGTGGTTACACCAGCGGCGATACGCAGTATTTT. Translated: CASSGYTSGDTQYF. Full variable domain (remainder filled in from reference TRBV2 and TRBJ2-3): EPEVTQTPSHQVTQMGQEVILRCVPISNHLYFYWYRQILGQKVEFLVSFYNNEISEKSEIFDDQFSVERPDGSNFTLKIRSTKLEDSAMYFCASSGYTSGDTQYFGPGTRLTVL.

For this clone: The same CDR3 can be traced to other DNA sequences in this sample. The chain carries TRBV6-5 and TRBJ2-3; tentative D call: TRBD1 (6 bases). The V end was cut by 0 bases, the J end by 5 bases, with 6 bases between. This CDR3 contains 13 residues. Germline V gives CDR1 MNHEY, CDR2 SVGAGI. The DNA for the CDR3 is TGTGCCAGCAGTTACTCAGGGGGAGATACGCAGTATTTT. Amino acids: CASSYSGGDTQYF.

In its sample, this clone was seen a few times. This chain connects TRBV10-1 to TRBJ1-6; no definite D call. CDR3 size: 14 residues. Germline V gene data show CDR1 as WNHNN and CDR2 as SYGVQD (reference sequence). V lost 10 bases and J lost 7, with 17 bases in between. CDR3 in amino acids: CATIKGWLNSPLHF. As DNA, the CDR3 is TGCGCCACCATCAAGGGCTGGCTAAATTCACCCCTCCACTTT.

The chain links TRBV5-1 to TRBJ2-7; 9 bases are shared with TRBD2. The germline gives CDR1 SGHRS, CDR2 YFSETQ. The CDR3 spans 15 residues. Germline trimming cut 4 bases from V and 7 bases from J; bases unmatched to any gene: 12. The CDR3 bases are TGCGCCAGCAGCGTATTTAGCGGGAGTCTGATGGAGCAGTACTTC. This translates into CASSVFSGSLMEQYF.

The chain couples TRBV18 to TRBJ1-3, with D perhaps TRBD1 (5 bases). The CDR3 contains 16 residues. V lost 4 bases, J lost 0 bases, and 13 bases lay in between. CDR1 and CDR2 from the germline V gene are KGHSH and LQKENI. The DNA of the CDR3 is TGTGCCAGCTCACTCCAGACAGCTTACTCTGGAAACACCATATATTTT. Translation: CASSLQTAYSGNTIYF. The complete variable domain, with remaining parts taken from reference TRBV18 and TRBJ1-3, reads NAGVMQNPRHLVRRRGQEARLRCSPMKGHSHVYWYRQLPEEGLKFMVYLQKENIIDESGMPKERFSAEFPKEGPSILRIQQVVRGDSAAYFCASSLQTAYSGNTIYFGEGSWLTVV.